These 25 T cell receptor beta chains were all obtained from the same sample, sequenced in a study of OX40 agonist ivuxolimab in advanced cancers. Sequencing was performed with immunoSEQ multiplex PCR; in TCRdb, only in-frame clones are kept and a portion is missing. Of some 71,000 clones listed, 84% are singletons. The starting material was CD4+ or CD8+ T cells sorted from blood, obtained in a trial of the OX40 agonist ivuxolimab. The receptors shown here come from an adult with an advanced solid tumor such as melanoma, head and neck, liver or kidney cancer.

Only a few counts were recorded for this clone. The gene calls are TRBV4-2 and TRBJ1-2; 7 nucleotides agree with TRBD1. The CDR3 consists of 15 residues. Germline V CDR1 and CDR2: LGHNA, YNFKEQ. The J segment lost 3 bases and the V segment lost 3 bases, leaving 7 bases of the junction unmatched. Here the CDR3 DNA reads TGTGCCAGCAGCCACGCAGACAGGGAAGACTATGGCTACACCTTC. Translation gives CASSHADREDYGYTF.

This sequence joins TRBV4-2 and TRBJ1-1, with D maybe TRBD1 (6 bases). Trimming stripped 3 bases from V and 4 bases from J, with 12 bases between. Germline lookup yields CDR1 LGHNA and CDR2 YNFKEQ. This CDR3 region has 14 residues. This CDR3 reads CASSHRDIPTEAFF. The CDR3 region has the DNA TGTGCCAGCAGCCATCGGGACATTCCCACTGAAGCTTTCTTT.

J is TRBJ1-6 and V is TRBV28; maybe TRBD1 (6 bases). The germline gives CDR1 MDHEN, CDR2 SYDVKM. The CDR3 totals 14 residues. Trimming took 6 bases from V and 8 from J, leaving 14 bases between them. CDR3: CASRSGGWHSPLHF. CDR3 in DNA: TGTGCCAGCAGATCCGGGGGCTGGCATTCACCCCTCCACTTT.

This rearrangement joins TRBV18 to TRBJ1-3, with 7 positions matching TRBD1. The CDR3 length is 16 residues. V lost 3 bases, J lost 2 bases, and 7 bases stayed unmatched. Looked up from germline, CDR1 is KGHSH and CDR2 is LQKENI. This CDR3 is CASSPNRQGAGNTIYF. The DNA for the CDR3 is TGTGCCAGCTCACCGAACCGGCAGGGGGCTGGAAACACCATATATTTT.

This chain uses TRBV5-4 with TRBJ2-1; 9 nucleotides align to TRBD1. The CDR3 length is 15 residues. V was pared by 5 bases and J by 0 bases, with 3 bases of the junction left unmatched. The germline CDR1 and CDR2 sequences are SGHNT and YYREEE (reference sequence). In DNA, the CDR3 is TGTGCCAGCAGGGGGGGACAGGGCTCCTACAATGAGCAGTTCTTC. Translated, it gives CASRGGQGSYNEQFF. The full variable domain, in which reference TRBV5-4 and TRBJ2-1 provide the parts outside the CDR3, is ETGVTQSPTHLIKTRGQQVTLRCSSQSGHNTVSWYQQALGQGPQFIFQYYREEENGRGNFPPRFSGLQFPNYSSELNVNALELDDSALYLCASRGGQGSYNEQFFGPGTRLTVL.

The chain uses TRBV5-4 and TRBJ1-2, with D hard to call. CDR1 and CDR2 (germline): SGHNT, YYREEE (reference sequence). The ends were cut back, 6 bases at V and 1 base at J, with 13 bases in the middle. There are 14 residues in the CDR3. CDR3 sequence: CASIRGRNNYGYTF. CDR3 sequence (DNA): TGTGCCAGCATCAGAGGGCGGAATAACTATGGCTACACCTTC.

In nucleotides, the CDR3 is TGCGCCAGCAGCAACCGGGACAGGGTGTCCCATGAGCAGTTCTTC. Residues: CASSNRDRVSHEQFF. The chain joins TRBV5-1 to TRBJ2-1; 9 bases align to TRBD1. This CDR3 spans 15 amino acids. After removal of 4 bases from V and 8 bases from J, the junction contained 10 bases not matched to a gene. Germline V gene lookup returns CDR1 SGHRS and CDR2 YFSETQ.

On this clone itself: At one end, the junction sequence differs from germline, possibly due to a read error. The rearrangement links TRBV11-2 to TRBJ2-7; 9 bases match TRBD1. The germline V gene encodes CDR1 SGHAT and CDR2 FQNNGV. The CDR3 totals 15 residues. The CDR3 nucleotides are TGTGCCAGCAGCATCCGGACAGGGGCATCCTCCGAGCAGTACTTC. Encoded protein: CASSIRTGASSEQYF. Drawing the rest from reference TRBV11-2 and TRBJ2-7, the complete variable domain is EAGVAQSPRYKIIEKRQSVAFWCNPISGHATLYWYQQILGQGPKLLIQFQNNGVVDDSQLPKDRFSAERLKGVDSTLKIQPAKLEDSAVYLCASSIRTGASSEQYFGPGTRLTVT.

V and J are TRBV5-5 and TRBJ1-2, with D unresolved. The V end was cut by 0 bases, the J end by 4 bases, with 7 bases between. The CDR3 is 13 residues long. Germline-derived CDR1 and CDR2 are SGHKS and YYEKEE (reference sequence). The CDR3 reads CASSLAQTYGYTF. CDR3 nucleotides: TGTGCCAGCAGCTTGGCGCAGACCTATGGCTACACCTTC.

This clone was counted a few times. The genes are TRBV7-9 and TRBJ2-3; weak D call: TRBD2 (6 bases). V dropped 5 bases and J dropped 6 bases, with 9 bases sitting between them. The CDR3 runs 12 residues. From germline, CDR1 is SEHNR and CDR2 FQNEAQ (reference sequence). In DNA, the CDR3 is TGTGCCAGCAGCCCGAGCGGGGATACGCAGTATTTT. It encodes CASSPSGDTQYF.

About this clone: This sample includes further DNA sequences coding for the same CDR3. The chain has TRBV20-1 and TRBJ2-1; 7 bases are a match to TRBD2. This CDR3 has 11 residues. V lost 5 bases and J lost 10; bases outside the gene matches: 5. The V gene's germline CDR1 is DFQATT and CDR2 SNEGSKA (reference sequence). CDR3 in amino acids: CSAASGVEQFF. The CDR3 DNA follows: TGCAGTGCTGCTAGCGGAGTCGAGCAGTTCTTC.

This chain uses TRBV12-5 with TRBJ2-5; 11 positions agree with TRBD2. This CDR3 comprises 17 residues. CDR1 is LGHNT and CDR2 is FRNRAP in the germline V gene. Unmatched junction bases numbered 8, after V lost 0 bases and J lost 5 bases. In DNA, the CDR3 is TGTGCTAGTGGTTTGGTACCTAGCGGGGGGCGTTTGGAGACCCAGTACTTC. It codes for CASGLVPSGGRLETQYF.

This clone is medium-sized (0.01 to 0.1%) by share. The J gene is TRBJ1-5, the V gene TRBV19; the D is unclear. This CDR3 is built from 16 residues. Germline V gene lookup returns CDR1 LNHDA and CDR2 SQIVND (reference sequence). V was clipped by 0 bases and J by 0 bases, with 9 bases between them. CDR3 in amino acids: CASSIETIYSNQPQHF. The CDR3 DNA sequence: TGTGCCAGTAGTATAGAGACAATTTATAGCAATCAGCCCCAGCATTTT. Supplemented by reference TRBV19 and TRBJ1-5, the full variable domain reads DGGITQSPKYLFRKEGQNVTLSCEQNLNHDAMYWYRQDPGQGLRLIYYSQIVNDFQKGDIAEGYSVSREKKESFPLTVTSAQKNPTAFYLCASSIETIYSNQPQHFGDGTRLSIL.

This clone is a singleton in its sample. CDR3 amino acids: CASSRTGVSGNTIYF. The CDR3 DNA reads as TGTGCCAGCAGTCGGACTGGGGTGTCTGGAAACACCATATATTTT. The chain couples TRBV27 to TRBJ1-3; D unclear. CDR3 length: 15 residues. The germline gives CDR1 MNHEY, CDR2 SMNVEV (reference sequence). Trimming removed 5 bases at V and 1 base at J, with 12 bases between.

This clone showed up just a few times. The gene calls are TRBV2 and TRBJ2-5; TRBD1 aligns across 7 bases. With 7 bases clipped from V and 1 base from J, the junction kept 6 bases outside the gene matches. The CDR3 loop spans 14 amino acids. Per germline, CDR1 SNHLY and CDR2 FYNNEI. CDR3 DNA sequence: TGTGCCAGCAAGACGGGACAGTCCCAAGAGACCCAGTACTTC. This translates into CASKTGQSQETQYF.

This clone was picked up a small number of times. This chain joins TRBV30 and TRBJ2-2; maybe TRBD1 (5 bases). Per germline, CDR1 GTSNPN and CDR2 SVGIG (reference sequence). This CDR3 has 14 amino acids. Trimming took off 0 bases at V and 5 bases at J, with 10 bases between the two ends. The CDR3 DNA reads as TGTGCCTGGAGTGTACAGGCTCGGACCGGGGAGCTGTTTTTT. Its translation is CAWSVQARTGELFF. Variable domain in full (rest from reference TRBV30 and TRBJ2-2): SQTIHQWPATLVQPVGSPLSLECTVEGTSNPNLYWYRQAAGRGLQLLFYSVGIGQISSEVPQNLSASRPQDRQFILSSKKLLLSDSGFYLCAWSVQARTGELFFGEGSRLTVL.

J is TRBJ2-2 and V is TRBV9; TRBD2 aligns across 7 bases. With 0 bases clipped from V and 7 bases from J, the junction kept 6 bases outside the gene matches. Germline V gene sequence: CDR1 SGDLS, CDR2 YYNGEE. The CDR3 contains 15 residues. CDR3 sequence reads: CASSVEEGRGGELFF. DNA of the CDR3: TGTGCCAGCAGCGTAGAAGAGGGGAGGGGCGGGGAGCTGTTTTTT.

This clone came up once. The chain joins TRBV29-1 to TRBJ1-1, with a tentative D call TRBD1 (5 bases). This CDR3 is 12 amino acids long. The germline V and J ends were trimmed by 3 bases and 6 bases, with 11 bases remaining between them. Germline assignment: CDR1 SQVTM and CDR2 ANQGSEA. The CDR3 sequence: CSVDRGSAEAFF. The DNA for the CDR3 is TGCAGCGTTGATCGGGGCTCGGCTGAAGCTTTCTTT. Variable domain in full (rest from reference TRBV29-1 and TRBJ1-1): SAVISQKPSRDICQRGTSLTIQCQVDSQVTMMFWYRQQPGQSLTLIATANQGSEATYESGFVIDKFPISRPNLTFSTLTVSNMSPEDSSIYLCSVDRGSAEAFFGQGTRLTVV.

The chain has TRBV11-2 and TRBJ1-3; D remains ambiguous. The CDR3 is 13 residues long. Germline CDR1 reads SGHAT; CDR2 reads FQNNGV. V dropped 5 bases and J dropped 0 bases, with 5 bases sitting between them. The CDR3 DNA reads as TGTGCCAGCAGCGCCCGCTCTGGAAACACCATATATTTT. It is translated as CASSARSGNTIYF.

The rearrangement joins TRBV20-1 to TRBJ2-3; tentatively, D is TRBD1 or TRBD2 (5 bases each). The CDR3 runs 11 residues. Germline assignment: CDR1 DFQATT and CDR2 SNEGSKA (reference sequence). V was pared by 5 bases and J by 5 bases, with 8 bases between. For the CDR3, the DNA is TGCAGTGCTCCAGGGAGAGATACGCAGTATTTT. It translates to CSAPGRDTQYF.

This sequence joins TRBV7-9 and TRBJ1-2; TRBD1 is a possible D gene (5 bases). CDR3 size: 15 residues. The V gene lost 1 base and the J gene lost 6 bases, with 15 bases spanning the gap. Germline CDR1 is SEHNR and CDR2 is FQNEAQ (reference sequence). The CDR3 DNA is TGTGCCAGCAGCTTAGGAGGAACAGGAATACATGGCTACACCTTC. It specifies CASSLGGTGIHGYTF. The entire variable domain, with the rest obtained from reference TRBV7-9 and TRBJ1-2, is as follows: DTGVSQNPRHKITKRGQNVTFRCDPISEHNRLYWYRQTLGQGPEFLTYFQNEAQLEKSRLLSDRFSAERPKGSFSTLEIQRTEQGDSAMYLCASSLGGTGIHGYTFGSGTRLTVV.

This chain joins TRBV30 and TRBJ2-2; no definite D call. This CDR3 spans 13 amino acids. Germline V CDR1 and CDR2: GTSNPN, SVGIG (reference sequence). V lost 5 bases and J lost 4, with 11 bases in between. This chain's CDR3 is CAWRVSSTGELFF. DNA for the CDR3: TGTGCCTGGCGGGTCAGCTCCACCGGGGAGCTGTTTTTT.

This clone was detected a few times. The genes are TRBV5-6 and TRBJ2-3; no firm D call. The CDR3 length is 15 residues. CDR1 is SGHDT and CDR2 is YYEEEE in the germline V gene. The ends were cut back, 1 base at V and 0 bases at J, with 9 bases in the middle. The CDR3 protein is CASSLWYTSTDTQYF. In DNA form, the CDR3 reads TGTGCCAGCAGCTTGTGGTATACTAGCACAGATACGCAGTATTTT.

The V and J genes are TRBV2 and TRBJ1-1, with D tentatively TRBD1 (6 bases). V lost 4 bases, J lost 5 bases, and 11 bases lay in between. This CDR3 has 13 residues. Per germline, CDR1 SNHLY and CDR2 FYNNEI. This CDR3 reads CASSAGAGTEAFF. The DNA of the CDR3 is TGTGCCAGCAGTGCAGGGGCTGGAACTGAAGCTTTCTTT.

The V gene is TRBV9, the J gene TRBJ2-3; 14 bases are a match to TRBD2. Germline-derived CDR1 and CDR2 are SGDLS and YYNGEE. CDR3 length equals 17 residues. The V segment lost 3 bases and the J segment 2 bases; nucleotides outside the gene matches: 5. Here the CDR3 DNA reads TGTGCCAGCAGCGAGGGGACTAGCGGGAGTGACACAGATACGCAGTATTTT. This encodes CASSEGTSGSDTDTQYF.